This entry lists 19 T cell receptor beta chains sequenced from one sample in a study of blood T cell repertoires in COVID-19. Method: immunoSEQ multiplex PCR; TCRdb's copy keeps in-frame clones and lacks some. The profile covers 200,000 or so clones, with more than 80% appearing a single time and about 10% taken by the ten largest. The source material was peripheral blood. The source of these receptors is a woman of 80 years or more with acute or convalescent COVID-19.

The chain is built from TRBV5-6 and TRBJ2-7, with 11 bases matching TRBD2. The CDR3 loop spans 15 amino acids. V lost 1 base to trimming and J lost 7 bases; unmatched junction nucleotides: 7. In germline, CDR1 is SGHDT, CDR2 YYEEEE. CDR3 protein: CASSLLLAGVGEQYF. DNA of the CDR3: TGTGCCAGCAGCTTGCTACTAGCGGGAGTTGGTGAGCAGTACTTC.

The chain combines TRBV14 with TRBJ2-7; 8 bases map to TRBD1. CDR1 is SGHDN and CDR2 is FVKESK in the germline V gene. This CDR3 region has 16 residues. V dropped 2 bases and J dropped 6; count of bases not matched to a gene: 12. CDR3 in amino acids: CASSQHQTGEKSEQYF. The CDR3 DNA is TGTGCCAGCAGCCAACATCAGACAGGGGAGAAAAGCGAGCAGTACTTC.

The chain carries TRBV5-1 and TRBJ1-4; D is ambiguous. The germline gives CDR1 SGHRS, CDR2 YFSETQ. V gave up 1 base and J gave up 8 bases, with 9 bases separating them. This CDR3 spans 13 amino acids. In nucleotides, the CDR3 is TGCGCCAGCAGCTTGAACAGATCGGAAAAACTGTTTTTT. This gives the protein CASSLNRSEKLFF.

The chain recombines TRBV7-9 with TRBJ2-1; 9 bases agree with TRBD2. CDR1 is SEHNR and CDR2 is FQNEAQ in the germline V gene (reference sequence). With V trimmed by 0 bases and J by 6 bases, 3 bases remained unmatched. The CDR3 spans 15 residues. CDR3 in amino acids: CASSLASGSLNEQFF. As DNA, the CDR3 is TGTGCCAGCAGCTTAGCTAGCGGGAGTCTCAATGAGCAGTTCTTC.

This clone was seen more than once but under ten times. This sequence joins TRBV18 and TRBJ2-7, with D tentatively TRBD1 (5 bases). The V gene's germline CDR1 is KGHSH and CDR2 LQKENI. CDR3 length: 14 residues. The ends were cut back, 2 bases at V and 4 bases at J, with 12 bases in the middle. The CDR3 DNA is TGTGCCAGCTCACCAGCAGGGAACCCATACGAGCAGTACTTC. The encoded protein is CASSPAGNPYEQYF.

The chain joins TRBV7-2 to TRBJ2-7; no clear D gene. Looked up from germline, CDR1 is SGHTA and CDR2 is FQGNSA. This CDR3 has 15 residues. Trimming shortened V by 2 bases and J by 2 bases, and 13 bases separated the two germline ends. DNA of the CDR3: TGTGCCAGCAGCTTATCTTTCTCACAACCCTACGAGCAGTACTTC. It translates to CASSLSFSQPYEQYF.

The chain carries TRBV3-1 (or the pseudogene TRBV3-2) and TRBJ2-7, with D perhaps TRBD2 (5 bases). Germline V gene sequence: CDR1 LGHDT, CDR2 YNNKEL (reference sequence). Trimming stripped 0 bases from V and 2 bases from J, with 8 bases between. CDR3 length: 14 residues. Written as DNA, the CDR3 is TGTGCCAGCAGCCAAGATCTGGGAGCCTACGAGCAGTACTTC. It encodes CASSQDLGAYEQYF.

This clone was picked up a small number of times. J is TRBJ1-3 and V is TRBV28; TRBD1 might be the D (6 bases). This CDR3 region has 14 residues. The germline V and J ends were trimmed by 5 bases and 9 bases, with 17 bases remaining between them. Looked up from germline, CDR1 is MDHEN and CDR2 is SYDVKM. CDR3: CASSPSGGATTIYF. As DNA, the CDR3 is TGTGCCAGCAGTCCCTCGGGGGGGGCGACCACCATATATTTT.

This chain links TRBV2 with TRBJ2-7; 8 bases match TRBD1. V dropped 6 bases and J dropped 5; count of bases not matched to a gene: 12. From germline, CDR1 is SNHLY and CDR2 FYNNEI. The CDR3 extends over 15 amino acids. CDR3 sequence (DNA): TGTGCCAGCAGCCAAGACCTGGACAGGGTCAACGAGCAGTACTTC. Its protein is CASSQDLDRVNEQYF.

The chain carries TRBV10-3 and TRBJ2-7; D might be TRBD1 (6 bases). The length of the CDR3 is 14 residues. V shed 2 bases and J shed 4 bases, with 12 bases lying between them. Germline CDR1 reads ENHRY; CDR2 reads SYGVKD. The CDR3 bases are TGTGCCATCAGTGAGGGACAGCAGGCGTACGAGCAGTACTTC. Translating gives CAISEGQQAYEQYF.

V usage is TRBV27 and J usage is TRBJ1-5; weak D call: TRBD1 (5 bases). The V end was cut by 5 bases, the J end by 0 bases, with 14 bases between. The CDR3 length is 16 residues. Germline CDR1 is MNHEY and CDR2 is SMNVEV (reference sequence). The chain's CDR3 is CASSPRQPYSNQPQHF. As DNA, the CDR3 is TGTGCCAGCAGTCCGCGACAGCCCTATAGCAATCAGCCCCAGCATTTT.

Only a few counts were recorded for this clone. The CDR3: CASSERGPSGRFGDTQYF. CDR3 nucleotide sequence: TGTGCCAGCAGTGAACGAGGGCCTAGCGGGAGATTTGGAGATACGCAGTATTTT. The chain carries TRBV2 and TRBJ2-3; TRBD2 matches at 10 bases. V lost 2 bases, J lost 5 bases, and 13 bases stayed unmatched. CDR3 length equals 18 residues. CDR1 SNHLY and CDR2 FYNNEI come from the germline V gene.

The rearrangement joins TRBV6-5 to TRBJ1-2, with D hard to call. Germline V CDR1 and CDR2: MNHEY, SVGAGI. This CDR3 spans 15 amino acids. The V end was cut by 0 bases, the J end by 5 bases, with 13 bases between. CDR3 nucleotide sequence: TGTGCCAGCAGTTACTCGTGGGCGACGGGATATGGCTACACCTTC. This encodes CASSYSWATGYGYTF.

The chain has TRBV27 and TRBJ1-5, with 7 bases lining up with TRBD1. The V segment lost 4 bases and the J segment 4 bases; nucleotides outside the gene matches: 7. The CDR3 totals 15 residues. Germline V gives CDR1 MNHEY, CDR2 SMNVEV (reference sequence). CDR3 bases: TGTGCCAGCAGTTCTGACAGGGTAGGAAATCAGCCCCAGCATTTT. Amino acids: CASSSDRVGNQPQHF.

This chain connects TRBV7-2 to TRBJ2-2, with 14 bases aligning to TRBD2. Germline V CDR1 and CDR2: SGHTA, FQGNSA. With 1 base clipped from V and 7 bases from J, the junction kept 5 bases outside the gene matches. The CDR3 totals 17 residues. The DNA of the CDR3 is TGTGCCAGCAGCTTAGACCGGACTAGCGGGGGGTTCGGGGAGCTGTTTTTT. This gives the protein CASSLDRTSGGFGELFF.

The chain is built from TRBV28 and TRBJ1-2, with D unresolved. V was clipped by 2 bases and J by 0 bases, with 13 bases between them. This CDR3 region has 16 residues. From germline, CDR1 is MDHEN and CDR2 SYDVKM. The CDR3 region has the DNA TGTGCCAGCAGTTTAGGTCCAATAACAGCTAACTATGGCTACACCTTC. Amino acids: CASSLGPITANYGYTF.

The chain has TRBV7-9 and TRBJ2-3; TRBD2 aligns across 9 bases. CDR3 length: 15 amino acids. Germline assignment: CDR1 SEHNR and CDR2 FQNEAQ (reference sequence). J gave up 3 bases and V 5 bases, and 6 bases lay outside the gene matches. CDR3 residues: CASSPLAGATDTQYF. In DNA, the CDR3 is TGTGCCAGCAGCCCATTAGCGGGGGCAACAGATACGCAGTATTTT.

This clone was picked up many times. The V call is TRBV16, the J call TRBJ1-1; 9 bases are a match to TRBD1. Germline-derived CDR1 and CDR2 are KGHSY and FQNENV. The CDR3 length is 14 residues. V dropped 0 bases and J dropped 5; count of bases not matched to a gene: 1. The CDR3 DNA is TGTGCCAGCAGCCAATCGGGGACAGGGACTGAAGCTTTCTTT. This translates into CASSQSGTGTEAFF.

This clone was detected a few times. This chain joins TRBV3-1 (or the pseudogene TRBV3-2) and TRBJ2-7; D possibly corresponds to TRBD1 (5 bases). The V end was cut by 8 bases, the J end by 4 bases, with 18 bases between. The germline CDR1 and CDR2 sequences are LGHDT and YNNKEL (reference sequence). The CDR3 length is 14 residues. In nucleotides, the CDR3 is TGTGCCAGCGTTGGGGCAGGCTGTTGGTACGAGCAGTACTTC. Amino acid sequence: CASVGAGCWYEQYF.